This T cell receptor (beta chain) is from a study of T cells after yellow fever vaccination. Study-wide findings and caveats: Among all clonotypes, a small share was observed in both CD4 and CD8 compartments. Secondary responses were weaker yet peaked faster, day 5 versus 15.

The CDR3 totals 15 residues. V was trimmed by 6 bases and J by 2 bases, leaving 16 bases between them. This clonotype was recorded a few times. No antigen is known for it. Template switching with 5'RACE generated the TCR cDNA and added a universal primer site and UMIs. One entry per CDR3 protein, called by TCRdb with MiXCR from the 5' RACE reads. The sample lists some 340,000 distinct CDR3 sequences, roughly 4.3% occurring once. This receptor was obtained from a man younger than 30 who received the YFV17D yellow fever vaccine. Here the sequenced sample was PBMCs, taken 5 days after the yellow fever booster vaccination. V is TRBV12-3 or TRBV12-4 and J is TRBJ1-2; no clear D gene. This CDR3 reads CASSPKIWSNYGYTF. The DNA for the CDR3 is TGTGCCAGCAGCCCCAAGATTTGGTCCAACTATGGCTACACCTTC.